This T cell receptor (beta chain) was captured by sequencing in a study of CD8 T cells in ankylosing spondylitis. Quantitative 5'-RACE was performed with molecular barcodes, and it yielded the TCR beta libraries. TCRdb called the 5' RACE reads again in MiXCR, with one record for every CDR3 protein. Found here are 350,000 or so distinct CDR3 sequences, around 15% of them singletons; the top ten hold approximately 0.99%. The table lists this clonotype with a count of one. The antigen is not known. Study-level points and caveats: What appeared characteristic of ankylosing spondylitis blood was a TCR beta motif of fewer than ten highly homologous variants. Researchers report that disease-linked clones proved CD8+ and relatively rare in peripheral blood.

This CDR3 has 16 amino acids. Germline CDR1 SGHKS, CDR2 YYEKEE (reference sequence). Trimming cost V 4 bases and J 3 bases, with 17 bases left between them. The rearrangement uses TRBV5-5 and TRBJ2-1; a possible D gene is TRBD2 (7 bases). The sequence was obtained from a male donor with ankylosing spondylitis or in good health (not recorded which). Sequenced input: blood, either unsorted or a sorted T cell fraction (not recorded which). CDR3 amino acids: CASSPWGGGNYNEQFF. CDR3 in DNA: TGTGCCAGCAGCCCCTGGGGAGGGGGAAACTACAATGAGCAGTTCTTC.